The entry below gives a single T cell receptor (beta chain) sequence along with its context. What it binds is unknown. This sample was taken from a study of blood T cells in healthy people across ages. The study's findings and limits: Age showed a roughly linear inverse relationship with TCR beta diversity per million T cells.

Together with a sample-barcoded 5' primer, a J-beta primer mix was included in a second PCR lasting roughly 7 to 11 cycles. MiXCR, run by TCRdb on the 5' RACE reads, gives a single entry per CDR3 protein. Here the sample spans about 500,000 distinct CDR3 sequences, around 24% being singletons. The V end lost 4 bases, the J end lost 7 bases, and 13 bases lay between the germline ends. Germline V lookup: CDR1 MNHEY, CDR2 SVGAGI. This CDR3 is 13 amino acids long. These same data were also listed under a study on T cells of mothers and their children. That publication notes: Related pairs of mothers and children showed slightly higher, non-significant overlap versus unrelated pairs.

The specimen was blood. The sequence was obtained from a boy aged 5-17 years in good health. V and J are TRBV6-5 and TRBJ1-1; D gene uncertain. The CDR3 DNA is TGTGCCAGCAGTTTTTATACTGGCCATGAAGCTTTCTTT. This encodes CASSFYTGHEAFF.